The 14 T cell receptor beta chains below all came from one sample that was sequenced in a study of patients and donors after allogeneic stem cell transplantation. TCRdb itself ran the RT-PCR reads through MiXCR, one entry per CDR3 protein. The profile shows 100,000 to 120,000 distinct CDR3 sequences, around 33% of them singletons. Source material: blood, either unsorted or a sorted T cell fraction (not recorded which). These receptors were taken from a human donor who was either an allogeneic HSCT recipient or a stem cell or donor lymphocyte infusion donor (not recorded which). It is not recorded whose cells these are; they may come from a transplant donor.

This clonotype was detected only a few times. The rearrangement joins TRBV7-2 to TRBJ1-4; no definite D call. Trimming shortened V by 5 bases and J by 4 bases, and 5 bases separated the two germline ends. Germline lookup yields CDR1 SGHTA and CDR2 FQGNSA. CDR3 length: 12 amino acids. This chain's CDR3 is CASSLINEKLFF. CDR3 nucleotides: TGTGCCAGCAGCCTCATTAATGAAAAACTGTTTTTT.

This clonotype was found a few times. The CDR3 DNA follows: TGTGCCAGCACCCCCCAGGGGGGTCAGGTGAACACTGAAGCTTTCTTT. Its protein product is CASTPQGGQVNTEAFF. The V call is TRBV6-6, the J call TRBJ1-1; 7 positions agree with TRBD1. Germline CDR1 is MNHNY and CDR2 is SVGAGI (reference sequence). Germline trimming cut 7 bases from V and 0 bases from J; bases unmatched to any gene: 11. CDR3 length equals 16 residues.

The chain recombines TRBV20-1 with TRBJ2-3; a possible D gene is TRBD2 (5 bases). Trimming cost V 6 bases and J 0 bases, with 13 bases left between them. Germline V CDR1 and CDR2: DFQATT, SNEGSKA (reference sequence). The length of the CDR3 is 14 residues. The CDR3 DNA follows: TGCAGTGCCAAGAGGGCCTCTAGCACAGATACGCAGTATTTT. Encoded protein: CSAKRASSTDTQYF.

The sample holds a few counts of this clonotype. The CDR3 DNA reads as TGTGCCAGCAGCTTTGGCGGCCATCAGCAGTTCTTC. Protein product: CASSFGGHQQFF. This chain connects TRBV5-6 to TRBJ2-1; the D is unclear. This CDR3 region has 12 residues. Between the trimmed V and J ends, which lost 2 bases and 11 bases, there was a span of 11 bases. Germline-derived CDR1 and CDR2 are SGHDT and YYEEEE.

This clonotype was found a few times. V gene TRBV10-3 combines with J gene TRBJ2-1; 12 positions match TRBD2. Germline lookup yields CDR1 ENHRY and CDR2 SYGVKD. V lost 4 bases to trimming and J lost 8 bases; unmatched junction nucleotides: 6. This CDR3 has 15 amino acids. The CDR3 DNA reads as TGTGCCATCAGTGTATCTAGCGGGAGGGCCCATGAGCAGTTCTTC. Translating gives CAISVSSGRAHEQFF.

The J gene is TRBJ1-2, the V gene TRBV12-3 or TRBV12-4; D perhaps matches TRBD1 (6 bases). Trimming cost V 6 bases and J 7 bases, with 15 bases left between them. CDR3 length: 13 amino acids. DNA for the CDR3: TGTGCCAGCAGCCATTCGAGGGGGACTGGCTACACCTTC. Its protein is CASSHSRGTGYTF.

This clonotype came up once. The chain couples TRBV10-3 to TRBJ1-6, with D uncertain. V gave up 2 bases and J gave up 0 bases, with 2 bases separating them. The CDR3 contains 14 residues. CDR1 and CDR2 from the germline V gene are ENHRY and SYGVKD. The DNA for the CDR3 is TGTGCCATCAGTGAGAGCTCCTATAATTCACCCCTCCACTTT. Translated, it gives CAISESSYNSPLHF.

The DNA of the CDR3 is TGTGCCAGCAGCTTAGCGGGAGGGCCTTCTGAGCAGTTCTTC. The encoded protein is CASSLAGGPSEQFF. The V call is TRBV7-2, the J call TRBJ2-1; TRBD2 matches 7 bases. CDR1 is SGHTA, CDR2 FQGNSA, per germline. This CDR3 is 14 amino acids long. V lost 0 bases to trimming and J lost 9 bases; unmatched junction nucleotides: 5.

The chain joins TRBV20-1 to TRBJ2-1; 7 bases agree with TRBD2. This CDR3 contains 14 residues. Germline assignment: CDR1 DFQATT and CDR2 SNEGSKA (reference sequence). The ends lost 8 bases at V and 5 bases at J; junction bases unmatched: 12. DNA for the CDR3: TGCAGTACCCAGATAGCGGGTCCCAACAATGAGCAGTTCTTC. Translating it yields CSTQIAGPNNEQFF.

This sequence joins TRBV20-1 and TRBJ2-3, with no clear D. The CDR3 runs to 15 residues. Germline values: CDR1 DFQATT, CDR2 SNEGSKA (reference sequence). V was shortened by 0 bases and J by 2 bases, with 12 bases between the two germline ends. CDR3 coding DNA: TGCAGTGCTAGAGAGACGGGCCTCTTCACAGATACGCAGTATTTT. This codes for CSARETGLFTDTQYF.

This clonotype was detected a few times. The chain couples TRBV18 to TRBJ1-2; 9 bases are a match to TRBD1. CDR3 length: 15 residues. Looked up from germline, CDR1 is KGHSH and CDR2 is LQKENI. V gave up 6 bases and J gave up 6 bases; unmatched junction bases: 11. The CDR3 reads CASSQRQGESNGYTF. DNA for the CDR3: TGTGCCAGCTCCCAACGACAGGGGGAATCTAATGGCTACACCTTC.

Comments on this clonotype: The junction shows a germline mismatch at one end, possibly a read error. The rearrangement uses TRBV27 and TRBJ2-7, with TRBD1 matching 7 bases. Germline CDR1 MNHEY, CDR2 SMNVEV (reference sequence). The CDR3 runs 16 residues. Written as DNA, the CDR3 is TGTGCCAGCAGTTCCGAGGGGGCAGGAGGCTCCTTCGAGCAGTACTTC. It is translated as CASSSEGAGGSFEQYF.

The chain employs TRBV18 and TRBJ1-4; tentatively, D is TRBD1 (6 bases). The CDR3 length is 13 residues. V gave up 5 bases and J gave up 2 bases, with 6 bases separating them. Per germline, CDR1 KGHSH and CDR2 LQKENI. The CDR3 bases are TGTGCCAGCTCAGGGGGCACTAATGAAAAACTGTTTTTT. It codes for CASSGGTNEKLFF.

The chain employs TRBV20-1 and TRBJ2-7, with 8 bases matching TRBD1. This CDR3 has 14 amino acids. Germline CDR1 DFQATT, CDR2 SNEGSKA (reference sequence). Trimming cost V 2 bases and J 2 bases; bases outside gene matches: 5. The CDR3 DNA reads TGCAGTGCTAGATCGGGACAGGCCGCCTACGAGCAGTACTTC. Its translation is CSARSGQAAYEQYF.